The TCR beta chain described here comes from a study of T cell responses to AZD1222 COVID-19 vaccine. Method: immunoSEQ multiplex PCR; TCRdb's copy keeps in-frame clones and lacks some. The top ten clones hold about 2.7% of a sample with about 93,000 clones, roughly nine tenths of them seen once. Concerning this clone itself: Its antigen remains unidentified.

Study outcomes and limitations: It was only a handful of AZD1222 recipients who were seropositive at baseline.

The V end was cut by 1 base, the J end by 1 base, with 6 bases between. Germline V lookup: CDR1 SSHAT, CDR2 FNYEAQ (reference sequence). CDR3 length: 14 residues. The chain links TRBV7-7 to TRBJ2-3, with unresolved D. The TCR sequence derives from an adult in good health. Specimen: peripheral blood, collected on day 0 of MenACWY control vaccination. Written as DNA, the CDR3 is TGTGCCAGCAGCTTAGAGGGCGGCACAGATACGCAGTATTTT. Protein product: CASSLEGGTDTQYF.